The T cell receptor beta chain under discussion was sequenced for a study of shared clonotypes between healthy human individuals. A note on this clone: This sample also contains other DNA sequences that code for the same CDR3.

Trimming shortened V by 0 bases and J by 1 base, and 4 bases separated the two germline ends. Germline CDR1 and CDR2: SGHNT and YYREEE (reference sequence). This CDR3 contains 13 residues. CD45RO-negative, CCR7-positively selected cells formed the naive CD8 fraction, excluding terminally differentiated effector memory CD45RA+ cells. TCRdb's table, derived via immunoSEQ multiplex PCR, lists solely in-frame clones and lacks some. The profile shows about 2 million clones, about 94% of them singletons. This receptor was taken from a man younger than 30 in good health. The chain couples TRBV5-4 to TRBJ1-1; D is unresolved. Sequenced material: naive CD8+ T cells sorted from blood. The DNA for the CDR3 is TGTGCCAGCAGCTTGGACAGGAACACTGAAGCTTTCTTT. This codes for CASSLDRNTEAFF.